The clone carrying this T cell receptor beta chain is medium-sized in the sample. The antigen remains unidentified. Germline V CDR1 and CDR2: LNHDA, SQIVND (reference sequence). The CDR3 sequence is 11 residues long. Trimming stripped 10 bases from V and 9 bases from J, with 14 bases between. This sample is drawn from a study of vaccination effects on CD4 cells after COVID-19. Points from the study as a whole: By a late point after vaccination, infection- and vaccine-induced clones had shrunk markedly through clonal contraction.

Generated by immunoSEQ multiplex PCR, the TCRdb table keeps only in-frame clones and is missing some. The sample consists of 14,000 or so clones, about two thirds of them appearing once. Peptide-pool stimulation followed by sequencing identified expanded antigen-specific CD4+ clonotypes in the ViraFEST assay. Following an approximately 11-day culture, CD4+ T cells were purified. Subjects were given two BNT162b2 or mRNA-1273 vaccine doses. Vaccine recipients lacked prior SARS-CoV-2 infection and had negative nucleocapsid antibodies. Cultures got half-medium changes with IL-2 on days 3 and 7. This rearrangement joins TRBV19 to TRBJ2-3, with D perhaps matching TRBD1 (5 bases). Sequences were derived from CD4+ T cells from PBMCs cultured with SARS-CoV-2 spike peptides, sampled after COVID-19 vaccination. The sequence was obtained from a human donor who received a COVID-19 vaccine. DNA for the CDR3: TGTGCCACTCTTCAGGGTGGAACGCAGTATTTT. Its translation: CATLQGGTQYF.